Below, 19 T cell receptor beta chains from the same sample are listed, as sequenced in a study of T cells in Graves' hyperthyroidism and ophthalmopathy. TCR beta CDR3 region amplification was performed from RNA transcripts. HTBI primers were used for first-round RT-PCR of the TCR CDR3. Via MiXCR, TCRdb re-called the multiplex PCR reads, giving one row per CDR3 protein. The top ten hold 3.7% of the sample, which has around 350,000 distinct CDR3 sequences, about 20% seen once. Sequencing used blood. The receptors originated from a woman aged 18-29 years with Graves' hyperthyroidism.

The sample holds a few counts of this clonotype. The chain uses TRBV7-2 and TRBJ2-7; D not certain. Germline lookup yields CDR1 SGHTA and CDR2 FQGNSA. The CDR3 totals 14 residues. V lost 3 bases to trimming and J lost 2 bases, with 11 bases between them. CDR3 loop: CASSFFTLPYEQYF. The CDR3 nucleotides are TGTGCCAGCAGCTTCTTTACTCTTCCCTACGAGCAGTACTTC.

This clonotype was picked up many times. This rearrangement joins TRBV6-1 to TRBJ1-1; D is unresolved. Per the germline V gene, CDR1 is MNHNS and CDR2 is SASEGT. The CDR3 runs to 12 residues. V lost 11 bases and J lost 2, with 12 bases in between. In nucleotides, the CDR3 is TGTGCCGGAGGTCAATCCAACACTGAAGCTTTCTTT. Translating gives CAGGQSNTEAFF.

This sequence joins TRBV4-1 and TRBJ2-5; TRBD1 matches at 7 bases. Trimming removed 2 bases from V and 5 bases from J; junction bases left unmatched: 5. The CDR3 is made up of 14 amino acids. CDR1 MGHRA and CDR2 YSYEKL come from the germline V gene. CDR3 protein: CASSQWDSPETQYF. CDR3 sequence (DNA): TGCGCCAGCAGCCAATGGGACAGCCCGGAGACCCAGTACTTC.

This clonotype came up many times. The gene calls are TRBV11-2 and TRBJ2-5; TRBD2 is a possible D gene (5 bases). Germline V lookup: CDR1 SGHAT, CDR2 FQNNGV. V was clipped by 4 bases and J by 0 bases, with 9 bases between them. The CDR3 is 14 amino acids. The CDR3 here is CASSWGENQETQYF. The CDR3 DNA sequence: TGTGCCAGCAGCTGGGGAGAGAACCAAGAGACCCAGTACTTC.

In this sample, this clonotype turned up many times. The chain has TRBV2 and TRBJ1-2; weak D call: TRBD1 (5 bases). The CDR3 sequence is 14 residues long. Germline CDR1 is SNHLY and CDR2 is FYNNEI. The V and J ends lost 5 bases and 8 bases respectively, with 18 bases between them. CDR3: CASSSPGTLEGYTF. The CDR3 nucleotides read TGTGCCAGCAGTTCCCCCGGGACCCTGGAAGGCTACACCTTC.

This clonotype was found many times. This chain connects TRBV12-3 or TRBV12-4 to TRBJ2-2, with D possibly being TRBD1 (6 bases). This CDR3 comprises 17 residues. The V end was cut by 1 base, the J end by 4 bases, with 16 bases between. The CDR3: CASSLGRLTGSTGELFF. The CDR3 bases are TGTGCCAGCAGTTTAGGCCGATTAACAGGGTCCACCGGGGAGCTGTTTTTT.

This clonotype was counted many times. The chain recombines TRBV2 with TRBJ1-2, with a weak D call TRBD1 (5 bases). This CDR3 has 12 amino acids. Germline CDR1 is SNHLY and CDR2 is FYNNEI. The V end lost 6 bases, the J end lost 11 bases, and 16 bases lay between the germline ends. The CDR3 region has the DNA TGTGCCAGCAGGATTCTCGGGACGGAATACACCTTC. Translating it yields CASRILGTEYTF.

The chain joins TRBV20-1 to TRBJ2-2, with D unresolved. This CDR3 comprises 11 residues. V shed 5 bases and J shed 2 bases, with 3 bases lying between them. The V gene's germline CDR1 is DFQATT and CDR2 SNEGSKA (reference sequence). CDR3 in amino acids: CSAENTGELFF. The DNA of the CDR3 is TGCAGTGCTGAAAACACCGGGGAGCTGTTTTTT.

This rearrangement joins TRBV7-2 to TRBJ1-1, with a possible D match to TRBD1 (5 bases). The CDR3 has 15 amino acids. V dropped 5 bases and J dropped 5 bases, with 18 bases sitting between them. CDR1 and CDR2 from the germline V gene are SGHTA and FQGNSA. CDR3 coding DNA: TGTGCCAGCAGCCTCCTCCTGGAGGAGGGGACTGAAGCTTTCTTT. Translating it yields CASSLLLEEGTEAFF. The full variable domain, with the rest looked up from reference TRBV7-2 and TRBJ1-1, is GAGVSQSPSNKVTEKGKDVELRCDPISGHTALYWYRQSLGQGLEFLIYFQGNSAPDKSGLPSDRFSAERTGGSVSTLTIQRTQQEDSAVYLCASSLLLEEGTEAFFGQGTRLTVV.

This clonotype was observed many times. The chain links TRBV7-2 to TRBJ1-1; D not resolved. The CDR3 runs 14 residues. Germline V gene data show CDR1 as SGHTA and CDR2 as FQGNSA. V gave up 7 bases and J gave up 4 bases, with 16 bases separating them. In nucleotides, the CDR3 is TGTGCCAGCATCCCTTGGCTTGGGAGCACTGAAGCTTTCTTT. It codes for CASIPWLGSTEAFF.

This clonotype was counted many times. The chain carries TRBV12-3 or TRBV12-4 and TRBJ1-1; D gene ambiguous. V lost 6 bases and J 8 bases, leaving 13 bases between the germline ends. The CDR3 loop spans 12 amino acids. The CDR3 reads CASSLIRSEAFF. CDR3 bases: TGTGCCAGCAGCCTCATACGCTCCGAAGCTTTCTTT.

This clonotype has a count of ten or more. The chain employs TRBV28 and TRBJ1-2; 9 bases are a match to TRBD1. The CDR3 has 15 residues. Germline loops: CDR1 MDHEN, CDR2 SYDVKM. V lost 6 bases to trimming and J lost 6 bases; unmatched junction nucleotides: 11. The CDR3 DNA is TGTGCCAGCAGCCCGGTGGACAGGGGAGGAGATGGCTACACCTTC. Translated, it gives CASSPVDRGGDGYTF.

This clonotype was detected ten times or more. The rearrangement links TRBV29-1 to TRBJ2-7, with D possibly being TRBD1 or TRBD2 (5 bases each). The CDR3 runs to 12 residues. The V gene's germline CDR1 is SQVTM and CDR2 ANQGSEA. V was cut by 6 bases and J by 0 bases, with 9 bases left in between. For the CDR3, the DNA is TGCAGCGTGGCAGGGAGCTCCTACGAGCAGTACTTC. Protein sequence: CSVAGSSYEQYF.

V usage is TRBV19 and J usage is TRBJ1-5, with D unclear. Looked up from germline, CDR1 is LNHDA and CDR2 is SQIVND (reference sequence). The V gene lost 3 bases and the J gene lost 7 bases, with 7 bases spanning the gap. The CDR3 has 12 amino acids. CDR3 sequence: CASSIYLQPQHF. CDR3 bases: TGTGCCAGTAGTATTTACCTCCAGCCCCAGCATTTT.

The gene calls are TRBV11-2 and TRBJ2-7; D could derive from TRBD1 or TRBD2 (5 bases each). This CDR3 is 14 amino acids long. Germline CDR1 reads SGHAT; CDR2 reads FQNNGV. V gave up 6 bases and J gave up 6 bases, with 18 bases separating them. The CDR3 DNA reads as TGTGCCAGCAGGCCAATCGGGGCAGGGCCCGAGCAGTACTTC. Translated, it gives CASRPIGAGPEQYF.

This clonotype was observed at least ten times. The chain uses TRBV5-1 and TRBJ2-7; 11 bases align to TRBD1. Germline V lookup: CDR1 SGHRS, CDR2 YFSETQ. Trimming at V came to 0 bases and at J to 6 bases, leaving 8 bases not matched to a gene. The CDR3 runs to 16 residues. The CDR3 DNA is TGCGCCAGCAGCTTGGGTTATCGGGACAGGGGGAGCGAGCAGTACTTC. This encodes CASSLGYRDRGSEQYF.

This clonotype has a count of ten or more. This chain uses TRBV13 with TRBJ2-7, with D perhaps matching TRBD1 or TRBD2 (5 bases each). The CDR3 consists of 14 residues. Trimming took 5 bases from V and 7 from J, leaving 18 bases between them. Germline V CDR1 and CDR2: PRHDT, FYEKMQ (reference sequence). The CDR3 region is CASSRRDGRWEQYF. The CDR3, as DNA: TGTGCCAGCAGCCGCCGGGACGGGCGATGGGAGCAGTACTTC.

The V and J genes are TRBV6-2 or TRBV6-3 and TRBJ2-7; D is tentatively TRBD1 or TRBD2 (5 bases each). CDR1 is MNHEY and CDR2 is SVGEGT in the germline V gene. V was shortened by 2 bases and J by 6 bases, with 20 bases between the two germline ends. This CDR3 is built from 16 residues. The CDR3 DNA sequence: TGTGCCAGCAGTTACAGGATCCGGGACGGAGGTACCGAGCAGTACTTC. Protein: CASSYRIRDGGTEQYF.

This clonotype was seen at least ten times. The rearrangement links TRBV4-2 to TRBJ2-5, with 9 bases matching TRBD2. The germline gives CDR1 LGHNA, CDR2 YNFKEQ. Trimming removed 3 bases from V and 0 bases from J; junction bases left unmatched: 8. This CDR3 is 17 amino acids long. The CDR3 nucleotides read TGTGCCAGCAGCCACCTCGGTGCGGGGGGGTACCAAGAGACCCAGTACTTC. Translating it yields CASSHLGAGGYQETQYF.